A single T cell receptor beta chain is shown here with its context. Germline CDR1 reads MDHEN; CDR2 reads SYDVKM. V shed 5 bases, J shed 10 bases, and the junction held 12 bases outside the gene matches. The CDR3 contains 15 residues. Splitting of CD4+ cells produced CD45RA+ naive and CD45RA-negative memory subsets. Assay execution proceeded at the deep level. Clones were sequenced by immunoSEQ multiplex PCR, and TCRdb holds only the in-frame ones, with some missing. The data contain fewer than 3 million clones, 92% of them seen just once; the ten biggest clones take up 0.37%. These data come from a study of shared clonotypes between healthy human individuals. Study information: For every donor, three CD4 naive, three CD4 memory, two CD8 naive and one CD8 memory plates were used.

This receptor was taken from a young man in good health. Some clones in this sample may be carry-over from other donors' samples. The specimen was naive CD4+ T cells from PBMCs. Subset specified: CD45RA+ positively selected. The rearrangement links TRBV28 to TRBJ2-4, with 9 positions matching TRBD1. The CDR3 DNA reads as TGTGCCAGCAGTCCCCCGGGACAGGGTTTAGGGATTCAGTACTTC. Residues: CASSPPGQGLGIQYF.